What follows are 10 T cell receptor beta chains derived from one specimen sequenced in a study of cytomegalovirus exposure and HLA in healthy donors. It was with 60 Vbeta and 13 Jbeta primers that the PCR ran. TCRdb's table, derived via immunoSEQ multiplex PCR, lists solely in-frame clones and lacks some. The sample consists of about 100,000 clones, more than 75% of them appearing once. Sequencing used PBMCs. These TCRs come from a man under 40 in good health and CMV-seropositive.

The chain is built from TRBV10-3 and TRBJ2-1; maybe TRBD2 (6 bases). V was pared by 3 bases and J by 0 bases, with 15 bases between. The V gene's germline CDR1 is ENHRY and CDR2 SYGVKD. This CDR3 region has 17 residues. The CDR3 nucleotides are TGTGCCATCAGTGACCCCGCGACTAGGAGCTCCTACAATGAGCAGTTCTTC. It encodes CAISDPATRSSYNEQFF.

The V and J genes are TRBV5-1 and TRBJ1-2; D is perhaps TRBD1 (5 bases). Germline CDR1 SGHRS, CDR2 YFSETQ. The V gene lost 3 bases and the J gene lost 3 bases, with 12 bases spanning the gap. CDR3 size: 14 residues. The CDR3 sequence is CASSSGPGDYGYTF. The CDR3 nucleotides are TGCGCCAGCAGCTCAGGGCCGGGAGACTATGGCTACACCTTC.

The chain recombines TRBV27 with TRBJ1-4; a possible D gene is TRBD1 (5 bases). The germline CDR1 and CDR2 sequences are MNHEY and SMNVEV (reference sequence). V shed 3 bases and J shed 0 bases, with 8 bases lying between them. The CDR3 totals 15 residues. The CDR3 DNA is TGTGCCAGCAGTTTTGGGGCGTCAACTAATGAAAAACTGTTTTTT. Its translation is CASSFGASTNEKLFF.

The rearrangement uses TRBV5-6 and TRBJ1-1; TRBD1 matches 7 bases. V lost 0 bases and J lost 6; bases outside the gene matches: 5. This CDR3 has 14 residues. Germline loops: CDR1 SGHDT, CDR2 YYEEEE. The CDR3 spells CASSLETGYAEAFF. The CDR3 DNA follows: TGTGCCAGCAGCTTGGAGACAGGGTACGCTGAAGCTTTCTTT.

This chain joins TRBV6-1 and TRBJ1-1, with D perhaps TRBD1 (5 bases). Per germline, CDR1 MNHNS and CDR2 SASEGT. Trimming cost V 2 bases and J 7 bases, with 17 bases left between them. This CDR3 has 15 amino acids. CDR3 amino acids: CASSESLAGRGEAFF. In DNA, the CDR3 is TGTGCCAGCAGTGAAAGTCTCGCAGGGCGGGGTGAAGCTTTCTTT.

This clone has a handful of counts. This rearrangement joins TRBV5-6 to TRBJ2-7; TRBD1 is a possible D gene (6 bases). CDR1 SGHDT and CDR2 YYEEEE come from the germline V gene. Trimming shortened V by 2 bases and J by 6 bases, and 6 bases separated the two germline ends. The length of the CDR3 is 11 residues. CDR3 in amino acids: CASSLGGEQYF. The CDR3 region has the DNA TGTGCCAGCAGCTTAGGGGGCGAGCAGTACTTC.

V usage is TRBV27 and J usage is TRBJ2-5; 8 nucleotides align to TRBD2. V trimming: 5 bases; J trimming: 1 base; junction bases outside the gene matches: 6. Germline V gives CDR1 MNHEY, CDR2 SMNVEV (reference sequence). The CDR3 is 15 residues long. CDR3 protein: CASSGLLAAQETQYF. The DNA for the CDR3 is TGTGCCAGCAGTGGGCTACTAGCGGCCCAAGAGACCCAGTACTTC.

The chain links TRBV25-1 to TRBJ2-5; D gene ambiguous. The V end was cut by 3 bases, the J end by 1 base, with 9 bases between. There are 14 residues in the CDR3. Germline V gene lookup returns CDR1 MGHDK and CDR2 SYGVNS. CDR3 residues: CASSDRWAQETQYF. CDR3 DNA sequence: TGTGCCAGCAGTGATAGGTGGGCCCAAGAGACCCAGTACTTC.

CDR3 region: CASSPGGRDYEQYF. CDR3 nucleotides: TGTGCCAGCAGCCCGGGGGGCAGGGACTACGAGCAGTACTTC. This chain uses TRBV9 with TRBJ2-5, with D maybe TRBD2 (7 bases). The J call is in doubt because the DNA end fits TRBJ2-7 better. This CDR3 region has 14 residues. The germline gives CDR1 SGDLS, CDR2 YYNGEE.

This clone was seen only a few times. This chain links TRBV6-5 with TRBJ2-7; 10 nucleotides match TRBD1. Germline loops: CDR1 MNHEY, CDR2 SVGAGI. The J segment lost 0 bases and the V segment lost 4 bases, leaving 0 bases of the junction unmatched. The CDR3 runs to 14 residues. The CDR3 DNA sequence: TGTGCCAGCAGTTGGGACAGGGGCTCCTACGAGCAGTACTTC. It yields the protein CASSWDRGSYEQYF.